This T cell receptor (beta chain) was retrieved from a study of T cells after yellow fever vaccination. Study at large: SMART-Seq v4 Ultra Low Input prepared the low-cell-number fractions. Study-level findings and limits: Researchers report a weaker secondary response that nonetheless peaked faster, day 5 versus 15. Across the CD4 and CD8 compartments, a small share of clonotypes was present in both.

CDR3 length: 15 residues. V shed 5 bases and J shed 5 bases, with 16 bases lying between them. The germline CDR1 and CDR2 sequences are SGHTA and FQGTGA. Notes on this clonotype: What it binds is not known.

MiXCR, run by TCRdb on the 5' RACE reads, gives a single entry per CDR3 protein. The table shows hundreds of thousands of distinct CDR3 sequences, with more than 9% occurring only once. The source of this sequence is a man under 40 who received the YFV17D yellow fever vaccine. The sequenced sample was PBMCs, obtained on the day of the yellow fever booster vaccination. This rearrangement joins TRBV7-3 to TRBJ2-1; the D gene is possibly TRBD2 (5 bases). The CDR3, as DNA: TGTGCCAGCAGCCCAGACGGGAACTACAACAATGAGCAGTTCTTC. It yields the protein CASSPDGNYNNEQFF. The variable domain in full, with the rest retrieved from reference TRBV7-3 and TRBJ2-1, is GAGVSQTPSNKVTEKGKYVELRCDPISGHTALYWYRQSLGQGPEFLIYFQGTGAADDSGLPNDRFFAVRPEGSVSTLKIQRTERGDSAVYLCASSPDGNYNNEQFFGPGTRLTVL.